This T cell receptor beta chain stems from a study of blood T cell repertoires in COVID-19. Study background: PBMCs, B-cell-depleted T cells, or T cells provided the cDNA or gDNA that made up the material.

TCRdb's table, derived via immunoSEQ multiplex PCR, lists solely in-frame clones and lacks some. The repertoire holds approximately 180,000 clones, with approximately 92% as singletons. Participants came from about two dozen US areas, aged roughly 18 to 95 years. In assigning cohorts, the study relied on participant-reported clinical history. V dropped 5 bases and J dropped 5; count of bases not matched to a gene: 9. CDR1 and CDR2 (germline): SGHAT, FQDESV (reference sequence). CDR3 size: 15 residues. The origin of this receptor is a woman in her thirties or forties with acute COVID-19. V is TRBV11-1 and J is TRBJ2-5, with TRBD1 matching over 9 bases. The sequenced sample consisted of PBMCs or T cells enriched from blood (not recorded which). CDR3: CASSQWTGELETQYF. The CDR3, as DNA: TGTGCCAGCAGCCAATGGACAGGGGAACTTGAGACCCAGTACTTC.